This T cell receptor (beta chain) was recorded in a study of OX40 agonist ivuxolimab in advanced cancers. Details on this clone: The antigen is undetermined.

Here immunoSEQ multiplex PCR was the method, and the copy in TCRdb shows in-frame clones only, minus some. The sample lists approximately 80,000 clones, around 82% seen once, with over 3% in the top ten. CDR1 and CDR2 from the germline V gene are KGHSH and LQKENI. V shed 3 bases and J shed 1 base, with 6 bases lying between them. The CDR3 runs 13 residues. The study, taken as a whole, reports: The average count of expanded clones was higher among CD8+ T cells than among CD4+.

This receptor was identified in an adult with an advanced solid tumor such as melanoma, head and neck, liver or kidney cancer. This specimen was CD4+ or CD8+ T cells sorted from blood, taken in a trial of the OX40 agonist ivuxolimab. This chain connects TRBV18 to TRBJ1-1; no reliable D call. The CDR3: CASSPSGNTEAFF. The DNA of the CDR3 is TGTGCCAGCTCACCTTCCGGGAACACTGAAGCTTTCTTT.